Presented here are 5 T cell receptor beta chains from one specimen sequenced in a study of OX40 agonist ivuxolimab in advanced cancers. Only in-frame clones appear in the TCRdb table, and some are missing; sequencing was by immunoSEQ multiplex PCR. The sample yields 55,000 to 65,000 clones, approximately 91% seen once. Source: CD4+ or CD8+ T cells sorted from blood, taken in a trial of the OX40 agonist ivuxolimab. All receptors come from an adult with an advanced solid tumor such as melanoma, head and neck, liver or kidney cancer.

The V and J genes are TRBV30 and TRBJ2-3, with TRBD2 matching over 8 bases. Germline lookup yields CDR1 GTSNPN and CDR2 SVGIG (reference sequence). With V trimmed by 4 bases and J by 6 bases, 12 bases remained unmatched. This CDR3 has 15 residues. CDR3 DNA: TGTGCCTGGAATAGTGTTAGCGGGGCGGGGGATACGCAGTATTTT. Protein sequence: CAWNSVSGAGDTQYF.

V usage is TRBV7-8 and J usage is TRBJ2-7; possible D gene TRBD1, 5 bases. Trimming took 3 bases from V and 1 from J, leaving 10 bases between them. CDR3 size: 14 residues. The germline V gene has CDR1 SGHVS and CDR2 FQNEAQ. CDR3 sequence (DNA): TGTGCCAGCAGCTTCGAAAAGGGGTCCTACGAGCAGTACTTC. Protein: CASSFEKGSYEQYF.

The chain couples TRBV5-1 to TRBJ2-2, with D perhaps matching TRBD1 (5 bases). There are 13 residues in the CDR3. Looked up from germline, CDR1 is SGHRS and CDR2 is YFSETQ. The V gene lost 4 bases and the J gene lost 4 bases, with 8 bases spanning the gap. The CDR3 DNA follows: TGCGCCAGCAGCCCCCAGGGCACCGGGGAGCTGTTTTTT. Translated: CASSPQGTGELFF.

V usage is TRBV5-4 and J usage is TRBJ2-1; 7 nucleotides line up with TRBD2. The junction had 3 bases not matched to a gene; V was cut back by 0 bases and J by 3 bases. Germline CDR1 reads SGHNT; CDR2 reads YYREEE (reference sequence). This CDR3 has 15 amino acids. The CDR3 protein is CASSLGVAGYNEQFF. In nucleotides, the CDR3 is TGTGCCAGCAGCTTGGGAGTAGCGGGCTACAATGAGCAGTTCTTC.

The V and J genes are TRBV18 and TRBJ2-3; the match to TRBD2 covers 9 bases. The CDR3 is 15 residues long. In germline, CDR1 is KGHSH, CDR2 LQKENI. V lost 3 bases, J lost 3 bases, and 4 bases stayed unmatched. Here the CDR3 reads CASSPLAGLTDTQYF. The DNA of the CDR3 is TGTGCCAGCTCACCCCTAGCGGGACTGACAGATACGCAGTATTTT.